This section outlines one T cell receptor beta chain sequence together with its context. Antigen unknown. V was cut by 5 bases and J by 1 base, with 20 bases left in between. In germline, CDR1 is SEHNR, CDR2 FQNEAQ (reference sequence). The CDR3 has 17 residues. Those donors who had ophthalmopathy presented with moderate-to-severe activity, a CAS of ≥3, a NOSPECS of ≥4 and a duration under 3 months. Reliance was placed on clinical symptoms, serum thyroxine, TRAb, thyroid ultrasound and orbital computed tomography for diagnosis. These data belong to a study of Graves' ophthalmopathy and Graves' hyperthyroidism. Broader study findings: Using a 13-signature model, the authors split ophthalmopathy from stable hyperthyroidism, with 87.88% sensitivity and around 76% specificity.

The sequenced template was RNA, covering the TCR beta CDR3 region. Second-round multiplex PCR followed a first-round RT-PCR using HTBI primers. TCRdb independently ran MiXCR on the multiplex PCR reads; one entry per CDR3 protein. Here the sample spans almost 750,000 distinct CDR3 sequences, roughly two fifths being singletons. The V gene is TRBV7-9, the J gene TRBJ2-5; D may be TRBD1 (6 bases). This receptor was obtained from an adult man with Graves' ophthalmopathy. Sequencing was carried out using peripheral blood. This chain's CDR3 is CASSPPPGRGGQETQYF. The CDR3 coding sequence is TGTGCCAGCAGCCCCCCCCCCGGACGAGGGGGCCAAGAGACCCAGTACTTC.